The rows below give T cell receptor beta chains drawn from one sample of a study of blood T cell repertoires in COVID-19. This table comes from immunoSEQ multiplex PCR, and its TCRdb copy is limited to in-frame clones, with some not included. The table has about 130,000 clones, about 79% seen once. Input material: peripheral blood. These receptors were taken from a woman older than 75 with acute or convalescent COVID-19. Each CDR3 is given with its conserved first and last residue.

TRBJ2-3	16	TRBV5-8	CASSWGRDYQSDTQYF
TRBJ2-6	15	TRBV13	CASLETGAGANVLTF
TRBJ1-1	13	TRBV2	CASRIRENTEAFF
TRBJ2-2	16	TRBV5-1	CASSPRTSGGPGELFF
TRBJ2-1	19	TRBV2	CASEDRLAGGPFSYNEQFF
TRBJ2-7	16	TRBV19	CASSHRTTGYSYEQYF
TRBJ1-5	12	TRBV14	CASSQADQPQHF
TRBJ2-7	16	TRBV5-6	CASSFVETGTRSEQYF
TRBJ1-6	15	TRBV30	CAWSTRRGLDSPLHF
TRBJ1-2	11	TRBV12-3/TRBV12-4	CASSWGVGYTF
TRBJ2-5	15	TRBV3-1/TRBV3-2	CASGYRRGFQETQYF
TRBJ1-1	15	TRBV5-4	CASTSGDTQNTEAFF